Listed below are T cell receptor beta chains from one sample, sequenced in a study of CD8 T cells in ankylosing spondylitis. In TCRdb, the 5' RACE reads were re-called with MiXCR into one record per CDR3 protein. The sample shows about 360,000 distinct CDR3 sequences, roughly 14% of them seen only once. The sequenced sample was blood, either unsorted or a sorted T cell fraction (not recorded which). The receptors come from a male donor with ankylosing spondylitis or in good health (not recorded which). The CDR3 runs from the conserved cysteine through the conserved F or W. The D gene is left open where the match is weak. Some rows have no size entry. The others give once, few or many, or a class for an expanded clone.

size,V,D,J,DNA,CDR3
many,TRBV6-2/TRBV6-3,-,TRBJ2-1,TGTGCCAGCGGGGGAATGGACAATGAGCAGTTCTTC,CASGGMDNEQFF
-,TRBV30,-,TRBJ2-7,TGTGCCTGGAGTCCCAGACAGAATTACGAGCAGTACTTC,CAWSPRQNYEQYF
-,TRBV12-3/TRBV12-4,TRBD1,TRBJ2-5,TGTGCCAGCCGCCTCGGGACAGACCCGTGGCAAGAGACCCAGTACTTC,CASRLGTDPWQETQYF
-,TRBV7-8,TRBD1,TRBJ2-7,TGTGCCAGCAGCTTAACTACTTCCGGGACAGGGGACTACGAGCAGTACTTC,CASSLTTSGTGDYEQYF
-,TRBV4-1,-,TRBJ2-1,TGCGCCAGCAGCCAGCGAGAAGGGGGCGGGAGCTCCTACAATGAGCAGTTCTTC,CASSQREGGGSSYNEQFF
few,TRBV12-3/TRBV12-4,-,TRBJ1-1,TGTGCCAGCAGTTTGGGGGTCCCTGAAGCTTTCTTT,CASSLGVPEAFF
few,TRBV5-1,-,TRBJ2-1,TGCGCCAGCAGCTTGGAGGGCAGGGCCACCTCAAATGAGCAGTTCTTC,CASSLEGRATSNEQFF
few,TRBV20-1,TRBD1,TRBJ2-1,TGCAGTGCTAGAGGGGGACAGGGAAGACCCTACAATGAGCAGTTCTTC,CSARGGQGRPYNEQFF
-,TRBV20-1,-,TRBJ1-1,TGCAGTGCTCAGGGTGAGAACACTGAAGCTTTCTTT,CSAQGENTEAFF
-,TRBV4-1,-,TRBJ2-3,TGCGCCAGCAGCCAAGACAAGGGACAATCTAGCACAGATACGCAGTATTTT,CASSQDKGQSSTDTQYF
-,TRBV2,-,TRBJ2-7,TGTGCCAGCAATTCAGATACCCCCTACGAGCAGTACTTC,CASNSDTPYEQYF
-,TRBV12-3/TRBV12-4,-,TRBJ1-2,TGTGCCAGCAGTTTTGGGGCCCCAGGTGGCAACTATGGCTACACCTTC,CASSFGAPGGNYGYTF
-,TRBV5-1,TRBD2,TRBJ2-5,TGCGCCAGCAGCCGCCTAGCGGGGTCGGAGACCCAGTACTTC,CASSRLAGSETQYF
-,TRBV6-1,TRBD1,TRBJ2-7,TGTGCCAGCAGTCCCGGGACAGGGCCCAACGAGCAGTACTTC,CASSPGTGPNEQYF